This TCR beta chain was found in a study of identical twins. Regarding the study as a whole: Model-predicted out-of-frame TCR alpha sharing fell below observed values in monozygotic twins. Whereas memory repertoires showed no such difference, abundant cord blood beta clonotypes carried fewer insertions. Excess low generation probability was seen in twin-shared out-of-frame alpha sequences.

A universal primer site was created by template switching, with the cDNA bearing unique molecular identifiers. One entry per CDR3 protein, called by TCRdb with MiXCR from the 5' RACE reads. The data show 450,000 to 600,000 distinct CDR3 sequences, under 25% seen once. This clonotype turned up a few times. Its antigen is as yet unknown. V gave up 7 bases and J gave up 0 bases, with 13 bases separating them. CDR3 length: 15 amino acids. The sample was also reused in another study, on yellow fever vaccine responses in identical twins.

The gene calls are TRBV12-3 or TRBV12-4 and TRBJ2-1, with no clear D. The sequence derives from a woman younger than 30 in good health. Material for sequencing was CD4+ T cells sorted from blood. The CDR3 region is CASNNRESSYNEQFF. As DNA, the CDR3 is TGTGCCAGCAATAACAGAGAAAGCTCCTACAATGAGCAGTTCTTC.